This T cell receptor (beta chain) was captured by sequencing in a study of control samples from healthy donors and cancer patients. Germline V gives CDR1 MNHNY, CDR2 SVGAGI (reference sequence). Trimming shortened V by 0 bases and J by 5 bases, and 14 bases separated the two germline ends. This CDR3 region has 16 residues. This clone appeared once. Profiled with immunoSEQ multiplex PCR; TCRdb holds only in-frame clones, not every one. The table lists approximately 93,000 clones, 85% to 90% of them singletons. This clonotype was obtained from a woman aged 45-65 years with colorectal cancer. The sequenced sample was PBMCs. The gene calls are TRBV6-6 and TRBJ2-1; D not resolved. The DNA of the CDR3 is TGTGCCAGCAGTTACTCTAGCAGTCCTCCGAACAATGAGCAGTTCTTC. It translates to CASSYSSSPPNNEQFF.